This TCR beta chain was found in a study of T cell responses to AZD1222 COVID-19 vaccine. General observations from the study: With two AZD1222 doses given, Spike-specific TCR breadth and depth both rose. The sample set comprised mostly white British donors with more females, and clonal diversity was possibly underestimated.

The CDR3 sequence is 15 residues long. The V segment lost 1 base and the J segment 3 bases; nucleotides outside the gene matches: 5. Germline V gene sequence: CDR1 MGHRA, CDR2 YSYEKL. As concerns this clone: Its antigen remains unidentified.

Profiling relied on immunoSEQ multiplex PCR, and the TCRdb table lists in-frame clones only, not all of them. The table records 68,000 or so clones, around four fifths of them present only once. Source: peripheral blood, taken on day 0 of AZD1222 vaccination. The chain is built from TRBV4-1 and TRBJ1-1, with TRBD1 matching 7 bases. The receptor was isolated from an adult in good health. The CDR3 nucleotides are TGCGCCAGCAGCCAAGGTAGACAGGGTTACACTGAAGCTTTCTTT. Amino acids: CASSQGRQGYTEAFF.